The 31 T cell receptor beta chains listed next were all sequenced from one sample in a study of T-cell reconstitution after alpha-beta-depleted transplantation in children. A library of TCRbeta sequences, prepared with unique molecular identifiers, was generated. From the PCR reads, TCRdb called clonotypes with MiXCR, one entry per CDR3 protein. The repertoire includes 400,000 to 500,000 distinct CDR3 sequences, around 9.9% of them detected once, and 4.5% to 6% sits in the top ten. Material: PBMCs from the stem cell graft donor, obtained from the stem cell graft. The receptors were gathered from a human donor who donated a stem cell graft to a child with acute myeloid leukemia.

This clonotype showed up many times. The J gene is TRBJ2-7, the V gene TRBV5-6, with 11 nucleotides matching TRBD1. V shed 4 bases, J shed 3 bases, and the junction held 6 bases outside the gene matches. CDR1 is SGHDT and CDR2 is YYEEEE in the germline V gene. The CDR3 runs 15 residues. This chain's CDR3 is CASSPLGQGDYEQYF. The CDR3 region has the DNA TGTGCCAGCAGCCCGCTGGGACAGGGGGACTACGAGCAGTACTTC. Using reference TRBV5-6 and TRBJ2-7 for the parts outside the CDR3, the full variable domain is DAGVTQSPTHLIKTRGQQVTLRCSPKSGHDTVSWYQQALGQGPQFIFQYYEEEERQRGNFPDRFSGHQFPNYSSELNVNALLLGDSALYLCASSPLGQGDYEQYFGPGTRLTVT.

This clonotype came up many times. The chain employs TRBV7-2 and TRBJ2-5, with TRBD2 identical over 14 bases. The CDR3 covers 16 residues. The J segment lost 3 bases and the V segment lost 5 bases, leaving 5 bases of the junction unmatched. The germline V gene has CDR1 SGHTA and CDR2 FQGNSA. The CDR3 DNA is TGTGCCAGCAGCCCAAGACTAGCGGGAGGGAAAGAGACCCAGTACTTC. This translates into CASSPRLAGGKETQYF.

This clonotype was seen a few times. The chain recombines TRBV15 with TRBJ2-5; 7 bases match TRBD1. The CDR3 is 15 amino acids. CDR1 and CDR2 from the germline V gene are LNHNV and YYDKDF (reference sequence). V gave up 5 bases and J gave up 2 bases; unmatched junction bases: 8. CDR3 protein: CATSVGTEEQETQYF. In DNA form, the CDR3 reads TGTGCCACCAGCGTCGGGACAGAGGAACAAGAGACCCAGTACTTC.

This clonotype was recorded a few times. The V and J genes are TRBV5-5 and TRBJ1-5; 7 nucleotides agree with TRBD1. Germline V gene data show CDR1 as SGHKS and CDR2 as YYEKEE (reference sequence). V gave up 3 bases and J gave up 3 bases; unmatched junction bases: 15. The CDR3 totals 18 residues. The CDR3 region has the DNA TGTGCCAGCAGCTCTCAACCCGGGACAGCTATCATCAATCAGCCCCAGCATTTT. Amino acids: CASSSQPGTAIINQPQHF.

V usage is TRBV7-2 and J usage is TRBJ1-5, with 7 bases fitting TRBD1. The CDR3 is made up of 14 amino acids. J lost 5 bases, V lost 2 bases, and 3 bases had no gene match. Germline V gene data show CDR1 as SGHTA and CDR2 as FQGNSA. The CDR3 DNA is TGTGCCAGCAGCTTAAGGACAGGCGATCAGCCCCAGCATTTT. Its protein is CASSLRTGDQPQHF.

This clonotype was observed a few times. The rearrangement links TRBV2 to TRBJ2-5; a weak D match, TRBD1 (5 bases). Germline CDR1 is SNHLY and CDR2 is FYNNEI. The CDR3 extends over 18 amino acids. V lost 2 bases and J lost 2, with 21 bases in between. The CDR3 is CASSEILLSAGRQETQYF. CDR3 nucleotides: TGTGCCAGCAGTGAAATACTTCTGTCGGCAGGGCGTCAAGAGACCCAGTACTTC.

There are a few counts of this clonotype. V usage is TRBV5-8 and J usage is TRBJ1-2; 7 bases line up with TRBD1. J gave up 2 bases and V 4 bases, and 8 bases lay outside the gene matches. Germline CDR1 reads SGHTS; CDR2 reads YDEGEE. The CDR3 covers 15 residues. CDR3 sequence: CASSRRQGLNYGYTF. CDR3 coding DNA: TGTGCCAGCAGCAGACGACAGGGTTTGAACTATGGCTACACCTTC.

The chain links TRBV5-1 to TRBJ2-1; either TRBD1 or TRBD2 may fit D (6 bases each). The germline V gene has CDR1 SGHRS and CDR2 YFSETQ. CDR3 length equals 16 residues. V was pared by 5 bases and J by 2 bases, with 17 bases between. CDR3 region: CASSYFRRGPYNEQFF. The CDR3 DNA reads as TGCGCCAGCAGTTATTTTCGACGGGGGCCCTACAATGAGCAGTTCTTC.

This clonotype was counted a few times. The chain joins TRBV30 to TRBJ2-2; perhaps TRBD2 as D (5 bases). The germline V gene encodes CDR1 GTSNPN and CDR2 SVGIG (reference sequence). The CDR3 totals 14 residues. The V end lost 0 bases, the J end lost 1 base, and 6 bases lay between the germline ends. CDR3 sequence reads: CAWSVRGNTGELFF. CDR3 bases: TGTGCCTGGAGTGTACGGGGGAACACCGGGGAGCTGTTTTTT.

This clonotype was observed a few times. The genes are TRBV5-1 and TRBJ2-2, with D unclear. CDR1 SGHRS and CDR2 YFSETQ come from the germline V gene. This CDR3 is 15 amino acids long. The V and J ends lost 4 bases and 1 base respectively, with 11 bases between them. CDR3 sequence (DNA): TGCGCCAGCAGCATAGGCACCTTGAACACCGGGGAGCTGTTTTTT. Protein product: CASSIGTLNTGELFF.

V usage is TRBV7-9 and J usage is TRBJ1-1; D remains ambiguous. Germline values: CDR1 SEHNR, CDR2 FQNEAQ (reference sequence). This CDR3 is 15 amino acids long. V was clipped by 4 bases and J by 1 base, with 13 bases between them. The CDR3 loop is CASSSPLEANTEAFF. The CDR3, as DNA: TGTGCCAGCAGCTCCCCATTAGAAGCGAACACTGAAGCTTTCTTT.

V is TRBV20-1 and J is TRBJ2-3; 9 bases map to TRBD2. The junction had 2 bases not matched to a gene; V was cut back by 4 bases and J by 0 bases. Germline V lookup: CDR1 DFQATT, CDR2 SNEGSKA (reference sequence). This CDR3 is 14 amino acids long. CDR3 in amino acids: CSATGLASTDTQYF. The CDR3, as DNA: TGCAGTGCTACCGGACTAGCGAGCACAGATACGCAGTATTTT.

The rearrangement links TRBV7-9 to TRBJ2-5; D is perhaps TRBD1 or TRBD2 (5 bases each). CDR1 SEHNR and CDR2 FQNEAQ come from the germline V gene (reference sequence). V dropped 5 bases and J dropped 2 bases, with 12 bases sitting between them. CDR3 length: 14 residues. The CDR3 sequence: CASSHPGRQETQYF. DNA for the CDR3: TGTGCCAGCAGCCACCCGGGACGGCAAGAGACCCAGTACTTC.

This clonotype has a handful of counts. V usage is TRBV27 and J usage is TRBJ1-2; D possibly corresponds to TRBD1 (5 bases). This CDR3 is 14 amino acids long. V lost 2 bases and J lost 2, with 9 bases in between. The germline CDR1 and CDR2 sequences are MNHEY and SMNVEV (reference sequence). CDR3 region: CASSLIRGNYGYTF. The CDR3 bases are TGTGCCAGCAGTTTAATACGGGGGAACTATGGCTACACCTTC.

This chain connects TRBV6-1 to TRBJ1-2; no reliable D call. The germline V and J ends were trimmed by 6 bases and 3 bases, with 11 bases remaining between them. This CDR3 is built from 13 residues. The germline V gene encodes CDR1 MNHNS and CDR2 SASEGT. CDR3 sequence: CASSKGGDYGYTF. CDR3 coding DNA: TGTGCCAGCAGCAAGGGAGGAGACTATGGCTACACCTTC.

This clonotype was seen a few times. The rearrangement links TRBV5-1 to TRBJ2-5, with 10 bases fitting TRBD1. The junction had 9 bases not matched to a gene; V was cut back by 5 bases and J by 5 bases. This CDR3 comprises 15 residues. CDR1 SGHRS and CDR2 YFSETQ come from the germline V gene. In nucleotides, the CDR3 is TGCGCCAGCAGTAGACAGGGGGCGACGATGGAGACCCAGTACTTC. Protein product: CASSRQGATMETQYF.

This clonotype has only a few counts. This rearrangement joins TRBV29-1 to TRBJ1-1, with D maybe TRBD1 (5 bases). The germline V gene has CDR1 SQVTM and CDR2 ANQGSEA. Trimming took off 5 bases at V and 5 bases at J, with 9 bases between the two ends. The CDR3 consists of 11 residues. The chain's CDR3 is CSVKGVTEAFF. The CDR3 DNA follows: TGCAGCGTTAAAGGGGTTACTGAAGCTTTCTTT.

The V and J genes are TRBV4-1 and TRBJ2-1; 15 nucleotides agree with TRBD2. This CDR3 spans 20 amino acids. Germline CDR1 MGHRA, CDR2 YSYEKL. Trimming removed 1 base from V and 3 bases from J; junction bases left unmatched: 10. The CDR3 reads CASSQVTGTSGRTYYNEQFF. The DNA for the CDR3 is TGCGCCAGCAGCCAAGTCACTGGGACTAGCGGGAGGACCTACTACAATGAGCAGTTCTTC.

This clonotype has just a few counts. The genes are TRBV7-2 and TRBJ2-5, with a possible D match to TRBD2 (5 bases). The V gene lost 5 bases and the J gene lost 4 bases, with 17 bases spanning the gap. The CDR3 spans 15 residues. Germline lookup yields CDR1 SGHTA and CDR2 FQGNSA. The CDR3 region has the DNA TGTGCCAGCAGCCCGGAGGATAGGTGGTTAGAGACCCAGTACTTC. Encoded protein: CASSPEDRWLETQYF.

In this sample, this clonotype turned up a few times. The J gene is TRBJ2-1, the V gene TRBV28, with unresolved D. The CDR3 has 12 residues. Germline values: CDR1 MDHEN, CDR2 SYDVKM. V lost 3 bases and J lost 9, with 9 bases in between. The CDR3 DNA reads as TGTGCCAGCAGTTTTGAGGTGTTTGAGCAGTTCTTC. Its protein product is CASSFEVFEQFF.

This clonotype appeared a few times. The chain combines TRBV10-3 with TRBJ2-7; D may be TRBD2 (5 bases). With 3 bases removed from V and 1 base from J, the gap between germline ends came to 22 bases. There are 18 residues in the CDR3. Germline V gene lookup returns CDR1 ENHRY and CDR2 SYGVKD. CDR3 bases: TGTGCCATCAGTGACCCCGGCTTCGGTAGCTCGGGGTCCTACGAGCAGTACTTC. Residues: CAISDPGFGSSGSYEQYF.

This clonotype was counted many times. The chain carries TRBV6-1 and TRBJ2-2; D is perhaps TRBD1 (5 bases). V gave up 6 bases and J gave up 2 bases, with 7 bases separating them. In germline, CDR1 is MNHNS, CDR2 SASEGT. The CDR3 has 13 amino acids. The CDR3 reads CASRDTNTGELFF. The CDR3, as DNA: TGTGCCAGCAGGGACACTAACACCGGGGAGCTGTTTTTT.

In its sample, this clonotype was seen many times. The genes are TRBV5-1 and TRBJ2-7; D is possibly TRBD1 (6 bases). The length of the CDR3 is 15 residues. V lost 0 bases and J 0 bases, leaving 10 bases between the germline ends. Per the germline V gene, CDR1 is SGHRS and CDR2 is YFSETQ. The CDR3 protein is CASSLEGVSSYEQYF. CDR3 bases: TGCGCCAGCAGCTTGGAGGGGGTAAGCTCCTACGAGCAGTACTTC.

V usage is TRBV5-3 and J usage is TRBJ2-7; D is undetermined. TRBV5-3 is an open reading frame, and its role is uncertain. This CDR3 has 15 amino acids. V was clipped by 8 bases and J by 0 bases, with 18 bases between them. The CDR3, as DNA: TGTGCCAGGGGCCCTGGGCTCCAATCCTCCTACGAGCAGTACTTC. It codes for CARGPGLQSSYEQYF.

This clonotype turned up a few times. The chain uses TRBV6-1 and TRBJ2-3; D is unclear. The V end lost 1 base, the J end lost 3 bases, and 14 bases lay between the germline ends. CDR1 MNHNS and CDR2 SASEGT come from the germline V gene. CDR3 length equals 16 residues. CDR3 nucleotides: TGTGCCAGCAGTGAAGGGGAACTAATAAGGACAGATACGCAGTATTTT. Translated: CASSEGELIRTDTQYF.

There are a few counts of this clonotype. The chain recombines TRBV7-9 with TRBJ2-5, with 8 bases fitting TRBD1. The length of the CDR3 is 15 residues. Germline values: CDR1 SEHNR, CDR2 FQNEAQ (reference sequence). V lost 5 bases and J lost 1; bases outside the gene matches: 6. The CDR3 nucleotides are TGTGCCAGCAGCATTATGGGACAGGTCCAAGAGACCCAGTACTTC. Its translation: CASSIMGQVQETQYF.

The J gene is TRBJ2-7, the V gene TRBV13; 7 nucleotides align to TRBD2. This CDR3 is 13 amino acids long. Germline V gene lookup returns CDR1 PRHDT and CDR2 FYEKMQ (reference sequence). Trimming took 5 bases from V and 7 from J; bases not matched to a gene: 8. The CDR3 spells CASSAKTSWEQYF. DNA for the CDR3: TGTGCCAGCAGCGCCAAGACTAGCTGGGAGCAGTACTTC. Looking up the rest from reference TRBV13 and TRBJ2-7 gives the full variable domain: AAGVIQSPRHLIKEKRETATLKCYPIPRHDTVYWYQQGPGQDPQFLISFYEKMQSDKGSIPDRFSAQQFSDYHSELNMSSLELGDSALYFCASSAKTSWEQYFGPGTRLTVT.

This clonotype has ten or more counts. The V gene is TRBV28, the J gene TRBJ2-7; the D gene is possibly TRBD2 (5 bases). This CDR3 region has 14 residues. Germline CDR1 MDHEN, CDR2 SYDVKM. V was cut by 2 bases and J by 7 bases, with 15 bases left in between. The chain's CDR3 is CASSLTWERGEQYF. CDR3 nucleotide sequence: TGTGCCAGCAGTTTAACGTGGGAGCGCGGGGAGCAGTACTTC.

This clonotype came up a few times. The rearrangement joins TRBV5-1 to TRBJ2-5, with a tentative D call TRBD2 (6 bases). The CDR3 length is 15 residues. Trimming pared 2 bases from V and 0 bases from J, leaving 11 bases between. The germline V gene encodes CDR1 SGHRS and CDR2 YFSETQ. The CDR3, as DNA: TGCGCCAGCAGCTTTATTGGGGGGTACCAAGAGACCCAGTACTTC. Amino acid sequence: CASSFIGGYQETQYF.

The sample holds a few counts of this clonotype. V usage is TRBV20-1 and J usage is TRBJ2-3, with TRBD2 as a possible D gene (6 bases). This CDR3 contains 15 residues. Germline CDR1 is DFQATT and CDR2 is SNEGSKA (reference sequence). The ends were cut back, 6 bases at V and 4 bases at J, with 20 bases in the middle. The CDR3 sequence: CSAVEWDAGSDTQYF. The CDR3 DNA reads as TGCAGTGCGGTAGAGTGGGACGCGGGGTCAGATACGCAGTATTTT.

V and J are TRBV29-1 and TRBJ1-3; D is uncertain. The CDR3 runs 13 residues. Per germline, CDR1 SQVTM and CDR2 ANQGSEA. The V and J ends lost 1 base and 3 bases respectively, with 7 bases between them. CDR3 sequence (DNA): TGCAGCGTTGAAGTAGGGAATGGAAACACCATATATTTT. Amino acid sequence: CSVEVGNGNTIYF.